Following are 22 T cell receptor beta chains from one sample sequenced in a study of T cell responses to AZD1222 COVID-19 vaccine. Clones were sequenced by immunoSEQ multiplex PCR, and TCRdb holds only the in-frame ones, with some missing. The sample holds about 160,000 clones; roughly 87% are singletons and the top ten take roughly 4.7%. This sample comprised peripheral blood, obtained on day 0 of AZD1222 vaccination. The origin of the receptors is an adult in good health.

The CDR3 DNA sequence: TGTGCCAGCACCTCCGTCGCGACTACGAACACCGGGGAGCTGTTTTTT. Amino acids: CASTSVATTNTGELFF. The chain is built from TRBV27 and TRBJ2-2; TRBD2 might be the D (5 bases). V dropped 7 bases and J dropped 0 bases, with 15 bases sitting between them. CDR1 MNHEY and CDR2 SMNVEV come from the germline V gene (reference sequence). The CDR3 has 16 amino acids.

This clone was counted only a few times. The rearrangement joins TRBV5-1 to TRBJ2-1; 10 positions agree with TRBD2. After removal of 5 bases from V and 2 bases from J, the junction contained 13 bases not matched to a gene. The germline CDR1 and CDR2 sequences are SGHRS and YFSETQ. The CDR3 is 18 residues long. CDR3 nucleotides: TGCGCCAGCAGAGGGCTAGCGGGAGTTGTGGGGACCTACAATGAGCAGTTCTTC. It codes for CASRGLAGVVGTYNEQFF.

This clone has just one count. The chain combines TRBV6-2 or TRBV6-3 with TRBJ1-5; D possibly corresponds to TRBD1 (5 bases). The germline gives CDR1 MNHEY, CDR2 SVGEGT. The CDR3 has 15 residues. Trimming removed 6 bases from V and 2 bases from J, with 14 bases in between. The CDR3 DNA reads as TGTGCCAGCAGCCCCTTGAGGGGAGGCAATCAGCCCCAGCATTTT. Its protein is CASSPLRGGNQPQHF.

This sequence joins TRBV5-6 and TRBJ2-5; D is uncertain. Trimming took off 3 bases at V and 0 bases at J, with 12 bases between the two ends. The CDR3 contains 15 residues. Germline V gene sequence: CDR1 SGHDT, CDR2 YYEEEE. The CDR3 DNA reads TGTGCCAGCAGCTCGATAGGTAGGGACCAAGAGACCCAGTACTTC. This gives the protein CASSSIGRDQETQYF.

The CDR3 coding sequence is TGCGCCAGCAGCCTGGACGCTTACGAGCAGTACTTC. Translated, it gives CASSLDAYEQYF. The chain links TRBV5-1 to TRBJ2-7, with no clear D. CDR1 is SGHRS and CDR2 is YFSETQ in the germline V gene. CDR3 length: 12 amino acids. The germline V and J ends were trimmed by 4 bases and 4 bases, with 9 bases remaining between them.

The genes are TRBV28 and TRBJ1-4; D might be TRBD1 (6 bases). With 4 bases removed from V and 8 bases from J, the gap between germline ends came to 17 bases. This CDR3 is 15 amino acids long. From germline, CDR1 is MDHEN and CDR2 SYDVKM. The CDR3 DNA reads TGTGCCAGCAGTTCCCTAACAGGGCCCGGCGAAAAACTGTTTTTT. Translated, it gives CASSSLTGPGEKLFF.

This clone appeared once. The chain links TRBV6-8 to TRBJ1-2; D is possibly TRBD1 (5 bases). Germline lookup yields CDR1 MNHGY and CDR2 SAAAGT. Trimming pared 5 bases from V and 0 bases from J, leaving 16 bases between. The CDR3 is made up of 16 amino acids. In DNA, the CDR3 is TGTGCCAGCAGTCTGGTGAATAGGGGCGCTAACTATGGCTACACCTTC. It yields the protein CASSLVNRGANYGYTF.

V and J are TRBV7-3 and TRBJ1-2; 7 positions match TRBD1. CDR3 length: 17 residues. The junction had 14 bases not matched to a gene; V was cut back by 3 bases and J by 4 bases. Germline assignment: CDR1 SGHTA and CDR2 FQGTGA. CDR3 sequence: CASSFEYGQAESYGYTF. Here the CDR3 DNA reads TGTGCCAGCAGCTTCGAATATGGACAGGCCGAATCCTATGGCTACACCTTC.

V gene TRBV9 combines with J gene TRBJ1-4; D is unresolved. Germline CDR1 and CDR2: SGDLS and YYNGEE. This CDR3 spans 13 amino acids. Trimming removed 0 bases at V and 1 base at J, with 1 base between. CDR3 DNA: TGTGCCAGCAGCGTAGGAACTAATGAAAAACTGTTTTTT. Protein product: CASSVGTNEKLFF.

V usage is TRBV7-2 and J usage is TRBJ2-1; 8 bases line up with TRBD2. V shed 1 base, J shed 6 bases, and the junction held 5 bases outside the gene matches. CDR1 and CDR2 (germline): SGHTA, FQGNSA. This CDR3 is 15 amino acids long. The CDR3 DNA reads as TGTGCCAGCAGCTTAGAGCGGGAGACTGGCAATGAGCAGTTCTTC. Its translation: CASSLERETGNEQFF.

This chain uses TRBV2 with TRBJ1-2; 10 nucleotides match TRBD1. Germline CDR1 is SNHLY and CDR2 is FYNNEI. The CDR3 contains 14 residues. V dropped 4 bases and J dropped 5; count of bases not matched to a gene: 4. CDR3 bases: TGTGCCAGCAGTGGACAGGGGGCATTTTATGGCTACACCTTC. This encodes CASSGQGAFYGYTF.

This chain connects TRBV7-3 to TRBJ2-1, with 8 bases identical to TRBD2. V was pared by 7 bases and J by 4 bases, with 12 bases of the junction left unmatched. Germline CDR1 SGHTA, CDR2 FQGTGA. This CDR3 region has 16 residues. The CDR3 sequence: CASTIGASGFYNEQFF. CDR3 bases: TGTGCCAGCACCATAGGGGCTAGCGGGTTTTACAATGAGCAGTTCTTC.

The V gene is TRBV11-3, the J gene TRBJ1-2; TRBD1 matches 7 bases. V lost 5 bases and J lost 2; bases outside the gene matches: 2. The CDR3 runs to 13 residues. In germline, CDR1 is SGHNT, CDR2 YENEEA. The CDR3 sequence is CASSKQGNYGYTF. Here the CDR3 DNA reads TGTGCCAGCAGCAAACAGGGGAACTATGGCTACACCTTC.

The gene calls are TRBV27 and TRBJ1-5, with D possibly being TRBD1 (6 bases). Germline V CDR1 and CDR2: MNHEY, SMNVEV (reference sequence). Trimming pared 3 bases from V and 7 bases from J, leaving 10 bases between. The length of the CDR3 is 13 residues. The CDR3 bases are TGTGCCAGCAGTTTGGGGGCAGGGCAGCCCCAGCATTTT. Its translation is CASSLGAGQPQHF.

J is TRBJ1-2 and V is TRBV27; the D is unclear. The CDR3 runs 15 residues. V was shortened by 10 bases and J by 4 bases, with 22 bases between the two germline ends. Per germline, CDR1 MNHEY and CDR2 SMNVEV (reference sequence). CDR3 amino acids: CATMRQLQAPYGYTF. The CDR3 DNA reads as TGTGCCACCATGAGGCAACTCCAGGCCCCCTATGGCTACACCTTC.

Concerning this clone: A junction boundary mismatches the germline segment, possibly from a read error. The CDR3 DNA reads as TGTGCCAGCACCTTGAGGACTGGACCAAACACTGAAGCTTTCTTT. It yields the protein CASTLRTGPNTEAFF. The chain joins TRBV5-5 to TRBJ1-1, with D unresolved. The CDR3 runs 15 residues. The V gene's germline CDR1 is SGHKS and CDR2 YYEKEE (reference sequence).

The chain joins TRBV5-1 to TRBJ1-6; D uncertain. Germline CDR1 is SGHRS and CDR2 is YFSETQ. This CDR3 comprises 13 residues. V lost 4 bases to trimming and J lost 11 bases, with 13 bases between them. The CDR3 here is CASSERTEAPLHF. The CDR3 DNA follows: TGCGCCAGCAGCGAACGGACGGAGGCACCCCTCCACTTT.

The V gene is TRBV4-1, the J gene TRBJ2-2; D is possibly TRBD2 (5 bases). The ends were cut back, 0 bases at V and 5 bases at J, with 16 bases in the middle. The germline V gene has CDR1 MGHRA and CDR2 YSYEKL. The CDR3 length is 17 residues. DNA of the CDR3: TGCGCCAGCAGCCAAGATCACCAGGTTCGAGGGACCGGGGAGCTGTTTTTT. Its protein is CASSQDHQVRGTGELFF.

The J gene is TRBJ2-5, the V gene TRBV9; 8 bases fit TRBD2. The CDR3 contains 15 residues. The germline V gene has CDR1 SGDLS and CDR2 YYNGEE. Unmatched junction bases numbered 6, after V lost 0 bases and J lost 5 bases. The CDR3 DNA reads TGTGCCAGCAGCGTAGCCGGGAGGGTGGGGGAGACCCAGTACTTC. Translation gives CASSVAGRVGETQYF.

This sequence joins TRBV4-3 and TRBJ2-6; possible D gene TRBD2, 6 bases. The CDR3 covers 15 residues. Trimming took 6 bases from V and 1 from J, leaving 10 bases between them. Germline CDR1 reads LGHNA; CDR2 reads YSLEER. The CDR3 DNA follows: TGCGCCAGCAGAGGCGGGACTTCTGGGGCCAACGTCCTGACTTTC. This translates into CASRGGTSGANVLTF.

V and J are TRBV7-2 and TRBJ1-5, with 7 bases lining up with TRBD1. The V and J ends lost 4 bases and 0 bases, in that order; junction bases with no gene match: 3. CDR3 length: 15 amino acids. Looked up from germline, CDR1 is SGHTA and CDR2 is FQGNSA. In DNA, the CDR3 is TGTGCCAGCAGCTCGACAGGGTATAGCAATCAGCCCCAGCATTTT. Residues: CASSSTGYSNQPQHF.

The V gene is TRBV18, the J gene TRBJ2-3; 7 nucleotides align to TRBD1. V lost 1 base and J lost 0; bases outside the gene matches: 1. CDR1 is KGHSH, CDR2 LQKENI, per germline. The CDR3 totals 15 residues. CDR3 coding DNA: TGTGCCAGCTCACCACAGGGGGCTAGCACAGATACGCAGTATTTT. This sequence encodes CASSPQGASTDTQYF. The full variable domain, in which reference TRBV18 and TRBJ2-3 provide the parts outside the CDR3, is NAGVMQNPRHLVRRRGQEARLRCSPMKGHSHVYWYRQLPEEGLKFMVYLQKENIIDESGMPKERFSAEFPKEGPSILRIQQVVRGDSAAYFCASSPQGASTDTQYFGPGTRLTVL.